A single sample gave rise to the 18 T cell receptor beta chains below, sequenced in a study of blood T cells in healthy people across ages. A second PCR, run for about 7 to 11 cycles, used a sample-barcoded 5' primer plus a J-beta primer mix. In TCRdb, the 5' RACE reads were re-called with MiXCR into one record per CDR3 protein. This table holds more than 700,000 distinct CDR3 sequences, roughly 53% found once. Material: blood. All receptors come from an elderly man in good health.

The chain combines TRBV5-1 with TRBJ2-4; D tentatively fits TRBD1 or TRBD2 (6 bases each). CDR1 is SGHRS and CDR2 is YFSETQ in the germline V gene. Trimming took 4 bases from V and 2 from J, leaving 19 bases between them. This CDR3 has 17 amino acids. Here the CDR3 reads CASSPSEGGMTKNIQYF. Written as DNA, the CDR3 is TGCGCCAGCAGCCCCTCCGAAGGGGGGATGACCAAAAACATTCAGTACTTC.

The CDR3 spells CASSLVGGQKPYEQYF. The CDR3 coding sequence is TGTGCCAGCAGCTTGGTTGGCGGACAGAAGCCCTACGAGCAGTACTTC. V usage is TRBV5-5 and J usage is TRBJ2-7, with TRBD1 as a possible D gene (6 bases). Germline lookup yields CDR1 SGHKS and CDR2 YYEKEE (reference sequence). This CDR3 is built from 16 residues. V lost 0 bases, J lost 2 bases, and 15 bases lay in between. Using reference TRBV5-5 and TRBJ2-7 for the parts outside the CDR3, the full variable domain is DAGVTQSPTHLIKTRGQQVTLRCSPISGHKSVSWYQQVLGQGPQFIFQYYEKEERGRGNFPDRFSARQFPNYSSELNVNALLLGDSALYLCASSLVGGQKPYEQYFGPGTRLTVT.

The chain carries TRBV5-1 and TRBJ2-5; TRBD1 is a possible D gene (5 bases). The closer fit of TRBJ2-1 to the DNA end suggests the J call may be wrong. The CDR3 sequence is 14 residues long. Germline CDR1 and CDR2: SGHRS and YFSETQ. CDR3 nucleotide sequence: TGCGCCAGCAGCTTGACAGGTACCCAAGAGACCCAGTTCTTC. Protein product: CASSLTGTQETQFF.

The chain couples TRBV10-3 to TRBJ1-1; TRBD1 is a possible D gene (5 bases). CDR3 size: 12 residues. Germline values: CDR1 ENHRY, CDR2 SYGVKD. V was shortened by 11 bases and J by 1 base, with 11 bases between the two germline ends. CDR3 nucleotide sequence: TGTGCCGCCGGGACCGCGAACACTGAAGCTTTCTTT. Its translation: CAAGTANTEAFF.

This sequence joins TRBV15 and TRBJ2-7; D is possibly TRBD2 (5 bases). CDR3 length: 14 amino acids. The germline gives CDR1 LNHNV, CDR2 YYDKDF (reference sequence). Between the trimmed V and J ends, which lost 0 bases and 3 bases, there was a span of 9 bases. The CDR3 reads CATSRDVGVYEQYF. The CDR3 DNA reads TGTGCCACCAGCAGAGATGTGGGAGTCTACGAGCAGTACTTC.

This chain uses TRBV7-9 with TRBJ2-5; weak D call: TRBD1 (6 bases). V was shortened by 3 bases and J by 11 bases, with 19 bases between the two germline ends. CDR1 SEHNR and CDR2 FQNEAQ come from the germline V gene (reference sequence). CDR3 length: 14 amino acids. This CDR3 reads CASSFLDRTYVQYF. The DNA of the CDR3 is TGTGCCAGCAGCTTTTTAGACAGGACCTACGTGCAGTACTTC.

The chain couples TRBV3-1 to TRBJ2-3, with D perhaps TRBD2 (6 bases). The CDR3 spans 17 residues. Deletions cut 3 bases from V and 4 bases from J, with 20 bases between. Germline V lookup: CDR1 LGHDT, CDR2 YNNKEL (reference sequence). In DNA form, the CDR3 reads TGTGCCAGCAGCCAGAGCCGCGGCGGGGTGGGGGCAGATACGCAGTATTTT. Protein sequence: CASSQSRGGVGADTQYF.

This clonotype occurred a few times. CDR3 in DNA: TGTGCCATCAGTATGGGGACTAGCGGACCCTACGAGCAGTACTTC. It translates to CAISMGTSGPYEQYF. The rearrangement links TRBV10-3 to TRBJ2-7; 11 bases are shared with TRBD2. Germline V gene sequence: CDR1 ENHRY, CDR2 SYGVKD. This CDR3 has 15 residues. V lost 5 bases to trimming and J lost 2 bases; unmatched junction nucleotides: 5.

V gene TRBV2 combines with J gene TRBJ2-7, with 9 positions matching TRBD2. This CDR3 comprises 16 residues. CDR1 is SNHLY and CDR2 is FYNNEI in the germline V gene. With 1 base clipped from V and 3 bases from J, the junction kept 7 bases outside the gene matches. CDR3 in amino acids: CASSEGLLAGLYEQYF. The CDR3 DNA sequence: TGTGCCAGCAGTGAAGGCCTACTAGCGGGCCTCTACGAGCAGTACTTC.

This clonotype has just a few counts. The V and J genes are TRBV29-1 and TRBJ2-1; 7 positions agree with TRBD2. Germline V CDR1 and CDR2: SQVTM, ANQGSEA. There are 16 residues in the CDR3. V shed 3 bases, J shed 8 bases, and the junction held 16 bases outside the gene matches. The CDR3 sequence: CSVEGGGEAALDEQFF. In DNA form, the CDR3 reads TGCAGCGTTGAGGGTGGGGGGGAGGCAGCGTTGGATGAGCAGTTCTTC.

The chain recombines TRBV29-1 with TRBJ2-3; D possibly matches TRBD1 or TRBD2 (5 bases each). The CDR3 loop spans 12 amino acids. V gave up 3 bases and J gave up 4 bases, with 8 bases separating them. Germline V gives CDR1 SQVTM, CDR2 ANQGSEA. Here the CDR3 reads CSVEGVPDTQYF. The DNA of the CDR3 is TGCAGCGTTGAGGGGGTTCCAGATACGCAGTATTTT.

This clonotype was observed a handful of times. The J gene is TRBJ2-7, the V gene TRBV2; D uncertain. Per the germline V gene, CDR1 is SNHLY and CDR2 is FYNNEI. This CDR3 has 14 amino acids. The V gene lost 8 bases and the J gene lost 1 base, with 15 bases spanning the gap. The CDR3 spells CASRNARQSYEQYF. CDR3 nucleotides: TGTGCCAGCCGGAACGCGAGGCAGTCCTACGAGCAGTACTTC.

This sequence joins TRBV20-1 and TRBJ1-2; 8 bases fit TRBD1. V was pared by 5 bases and J by 2 bases, with 7 bases of the junction left unmatched. This CDR3 is 14 amino acids long. The germline V gene has CDR1 DFQATT and CDR2 SNEGSKA (reference sequence). The CDR3 sequence: CSAPGQGLNYGYTF. CDR3 nucleotides: TGCAGTGCTCCTGGACAGGGCCTCAACTATGGCTACACCTTC.

The chain employs TRBV18 and TRBJ2-7, with D possibly TRBD1 on 6 matching bases. The V gene's germline CDR1 is KGHSH and CDR2 LQKENI. This CDR3 is 14 amino acids long. The ends were cut back, 1 base at V and 5 bases at J, with 12 bases in the middle. The CDR3: CASSPQSGANEQYF. The CDR3 DNA sequence: TGTGCCAGCTCACCACAGTCAGGGGCAAACGAGCAGTACTTC.

The chain combines TRBV6-4 with TRBJ2-1; 12 nucleotides align to TRBD2. CDR1 and CDR2 from the germline V gene are MRHNA and SNTAGT. The CDR3 covers 15 residues. Losses at the gene ends were 2 bases for V and 5 bases for J; bases not matched to a gene: 1. CDR3 protein: CASSDRTSGNNEQFF. The CDR3 nucleotides are TGTGCCAGCAGTGACAGGACTAGCGGGAACAATGAGCAGTTCTTC.

The J gene is TRBJ2-4, the V gene TRBV19; possible D gene TRBD1, 6 bases. The tail of the sequence fits TRBJ2-7 better, so the J call may be wrong. The CDR3 totals 15 residues. CDR1 LNHDA and CDR2 SQIVND come from the germline V gene (reference sequence). The CDR3 region is CASSPGHLGAYEQYF. The CDR3 nucleotides read TGTGCCAGTAGCCCGGGACACCTCGGGGCCTACGAGCAGTACTTC.

This clonotype was counted once. The CDR3: CASSLQRAGGPGETQYF. CDR3 nucleotide sequence: TGCGCCAGCAGCTTGCAGCGAGCGGGAGGGCCGGGAGAGACCCAGTACTTC. This chain connects TRBV5-1 to TRBJ2-5, with TRBD2 identical over 10 bases. V dropped 1 base and J dropped 4; count of bases not matched to a gene: 10. The germline V gene encodes CDR1 SGHRS and CDR2 YFSETQ. There are 17 residues in the CDR3.

The DNA of the CDR3 is TGTGCCAGCAGTTTTGAGGCCAGGGTCGGCTACACCTTC. The encoded protein is CASSFEARVGYTF. The V gene is TRBV12-3 or TRBV12-4, the J gene TRBJ1-2, with a tentative D call TRBD1 (5 bases). The CDR3 spans 13 residues. Trimming stripped 3 bases from V and 8 bases from J, with 13 bases between.